This T cell receptor beta chain originates from a study of cytomegalovirus exposure and HLA in healthy donors. Points on this clone: Germline and junction disagree at one end, which may indicate a read error.

Germline CDR1 and CDR2: SGDLS and YYNGEE. This CDR3 is 16 amino acids long. Use of 60 Vbeta and 13 Jbeta primers characterized the PCR. Some clones are missing from TCRdb's copy, which holds only in-frame ones; the method was immunoSEQ multiplex PCR. This sample has around 200,000 clones, with approximately 81% found just once. The sample was PBMCs. The sequence was collected from a woman aged 45-65 years in good health and CMV-seronegative. The chain employs TRBV9 and TRBJ1-1; 7 bases map to TRBD1. CDR3 amino acids: CASGVASTGVNTEAFF. The CDR3 DNA follows: TGTGCCAGCGGCGTAGCTTCCACAGGGGTGAACACTGAAGCTTTCTTT. Complete variable domain (other parts from reference TRBV9 and TRBJ1-1): DSGVTQTPKHLITATGQRVTLRCSPRSGDLSVYWYQQSLDQGLQFLIQYYNGEERAKGNILERFSAQQFPDLHSELNLSSLELGDSALYFCASGVASTGVNTEAFFGQGTRLTVV.